The source of this TCR beta chain is a study of STAT5B mutations in CD4+ large granular lymphocyte leukemia. Points from the study as a whole: TRBV06-family usage was enriched in top patient clones (8/27) versus controls (2/35).

Germline CDR1 and CDR2: MNHEY and SMNVEV (reference sequence). This CDR3 spans 16 amino acids. The ends lost 2 bases at V and 6 bases at J; junction bases unmatched: 7. As originally analysed: Productive clonotypes were detectable down to 2.59 x 10-5 frequency. Assay used: immunoSEQ multiplex PCR; TCRdb lists only in-frame clones, some missing. V, J and clone size are those of that table, while D and trimming were read from the DNA. The table shows more than 30,000 clones, with roughly three quarters occurring only once. Turning to this clone: Its antigen is unidentified.

Healthy controls were blood donor buffy coats. Sequenced material: CD4+ T cells from blood buffy coats. The chain joins TRBV27 to TRBJ2-1, with 10 bases aligning to TRBD2. This receptor was identified in a human donor in good health. As DNA, the CDR3 is TGTGCCAGCAGTTTAGGAGCGGGAGGGCCCTCCAATGAGCAGTTCTTC. Its translation is CASSLGAGGPSNEQFF.